Following are 10 T cell receptor beta chains from one sample sequenced in a study of shared clonotypes between healthy human individuals. This table comes from immunoSEQ multiplex PCR, and its TCRdb copy is limited to in-frame clones, with some not included. The table shows some 2,100,000 clones, with about 93% occurring only once. Naive CD8 cells comprised CD45RO-negative, CCR7-positively selected cells, excluding terminally differentiated effector memory CD45RA+ cells. The specimen was naive CD8+ T cells from PBMCs. Every receptor here comes from a young man in good health. Some clones in this sample may be carry-over from other donors' samples.

The J gene is TRBJ2-7, the V gene TRBV13; a possible D gene is TRBD1 (5 bases). Germline assignment: CDR1 PRHDT and CDR2 FYEKMQ (reference sequence). This CDR3 region has 13 residues. Trimming stripped 7 bases from V and 2 bases from J, with 12 bases between. The CDR3 bases are TGTGCCAGCACCCTGGGCAGGGCCTACGAGCAGTACTTC. Translating it yields CASTLGRAYEQYF. Using reference TRBV13 and TRBJ2-7 for the parts outside the CDR3, the full variable domain is AAGVIQSPRHLIKEKRETATLKCYPIPRHDTVYWYQQGPGQDPQFLISFYEKMQSDKGSIPDRFSAQQFSDYHSELNMSSLELGDSALYFCASTLGRAYEQYFGPGTRLTVT.

The genes are TRBV4-1 and TRBJ2-7; the match to TRBD1 covers 8 bases. V gave up 7 bases and J gave up 6 bases; unmatched junction bases: 11. The CDR3 is 14 amino acids. The V gene's germline CDR1 is MGHRA and CDR2 YSYEKL. The CDR3 bases are TGCGCCAGCACCATCAGACAGGGGCTGGCCGAGCAGTACTTC. This gives the protein CASTIRQGLAEQYF.

The J gene is TRBJ1-2, the V gene TRBV28, with D tentatively TRBD1 (5 bases). V was pared by 5 bases and J by 8 bases, with 18 bases between. This CDR3 region has 14 residues. Germline loops: CDR1 MDHEN, CDR2 SYDVKM. CDR3 nucleotides: TGTGCCAGCAGTCAAGGGGAGGACGTTAAGGGCTACACCTTC. Encoded protein: CASSQGEDVKGYTF.

This chain uses TRBV27 with TRBJ2-3, with D perhaps given as TRBD1 or TRBD2 (5 bases each). CDR3 size: 16 residues. Trimming took 5 bases from V and 1 from J, leaving 16 bases between them. Per germline, CDR1 MNHEY and CDR2 SMNVEV (reference sequence). As DNA, the CDR3 is TGTGCCAGCAGTCGCCTCAGGGCGCGGGGCACAGATACGCAGTATTTT. Its translation: CASSRLRARGTDTQYF.

The rearrangement joins TRBV15 to TRBJ2-5; the match to TRBD2 covers 9 bases. The germline gives CDR1 LNHNV, CDR2 YYDKDF (reference sequence). The junction had 19 bases not matched to a gene; V was cut back by 0 bases and J by 5 bases. The CDR3 covers 20 residues. CDR3 loop: CATSRDGVAGAVWRGETQYF. For the CDR3, the DNA is TGTGCCACCAGCAGAGATGGGGTAGCGGGAGCGGTTTGGAGAGGGGAGACCCAGTACTTC.

V gene TRBV7-8 combines with J gene TRBJ1-1; a weak D match, TRBD1 (5 bases). This CDR3 has 13 amino acids. Germline assignment: CDR1 SGHVS and CDR2 FQNEAQ. Trimming stripped 6 bases from V and 1 base from J, with 9 bases between. The CDR3 DNA is TGTGCCAGCAGGGGTGACAGGAACACTGAAGCTTTCTTT. Translated, it gives CASRGDRNTEAFF.

The rearrangement joins TRBV29-1 to TRBJ2-3, with 9 bases aligning to TRBD2. Trimming cost V 3 bases and J 3 bases; bases outside gene matches: 7. Germline-derived CDR1 and CDR2 are SQVTM and ANQGSEA. This CDR3 is 15 amino acids long. CDR3 sequence (DNA): TGCAGCGTTGAGGGGCTAGCGGGATGGACAGATACGCAGTATTTT. Protein sequence: CSVEGLAGWTDTQYF.

This clone was observed a single time. V and J are TRBV27 and TRBJ2-7, with 8 bases aligning to TRBD2. Germline V gene sequence: CDR1 MNHEY, CDR2 SMNVEV (reference sequence). Unmatched junction bases numbered 7, after V lost 6 bases and J lost 0 bases. CDR3 length: 15 amino acids. CDR3 amino acids: CASSPLAGSSYEQYF. The CDR3 DNA sequence: TGTGCCAGCAGCCCATTAGCGGGGTCCTCCTACGAGCAGTACTTC.

The chain carries TRBV29-1 and TRBJ2-7; 7 bases line up with TRBD1. The germline CDR1 and CDR2 sequences are SQVTM and ANQGSEA. The V and J ends lost 0 bases and 3 bases, in that order; junction bases with no gene match: 5. The CDR3 extends over 14 amino acids. The DNA of the CDR3 is TGCAGCGTTGAAGAGACGGGACAGCGCTACGAGCAGTACTTC. This translates into CSVEETGQRYEQYF.

The chain combines TRBV7-8 with TRBJ2-7; possibly TRBD2 for D (5 bases). The CDR3 spans 13 residues. Germline loops: CDR1 SGHVS, CDR2 FQNEAQ. V was clipped by 3 bases and J by 5 bases, with 11 bases between them. The CDR3 coding sequence is TGTGCCAGCAGCTTTGGCGGGCGAGACGAGCAGTACTTC. This codes for CASSFGGRDEQYF.